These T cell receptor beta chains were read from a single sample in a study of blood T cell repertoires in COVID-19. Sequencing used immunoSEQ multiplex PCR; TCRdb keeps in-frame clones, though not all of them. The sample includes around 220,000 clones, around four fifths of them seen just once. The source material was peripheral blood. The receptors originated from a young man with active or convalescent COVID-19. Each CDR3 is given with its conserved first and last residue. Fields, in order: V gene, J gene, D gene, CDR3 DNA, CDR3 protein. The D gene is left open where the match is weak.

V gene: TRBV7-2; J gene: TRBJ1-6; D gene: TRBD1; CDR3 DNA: TGTGCCAGCAGCCTCTCGACAGGGGTGATTTCACCCCTCCACTTT; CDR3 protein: CASSLSTGVISPLHF
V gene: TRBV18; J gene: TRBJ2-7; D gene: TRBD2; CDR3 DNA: TGTGCCAGCTCACTCCTAGCGGGAGTACGCGAGCAGTACTTC; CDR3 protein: CASSLLAGVREQYF
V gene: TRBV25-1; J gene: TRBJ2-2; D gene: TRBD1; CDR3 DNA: TGTGCCAGCAGAGAGACAGGGGAGGGGGAGCTGTTTTTT; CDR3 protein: CASRETGEGELFF
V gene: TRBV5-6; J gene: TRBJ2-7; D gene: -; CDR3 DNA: TGTGCCAGCAGCTTGGGGGCCAAGTACGAGCAGTACTTC; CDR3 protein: CASSLGAKYEQYF
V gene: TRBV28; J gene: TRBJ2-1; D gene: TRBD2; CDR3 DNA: TGTGCCAGCGCTAGCGGGAGTTTGCCCAATGAGCAGTTCTTC; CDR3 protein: CASASGSLPNEQFF
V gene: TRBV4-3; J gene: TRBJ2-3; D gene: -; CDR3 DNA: TGCGCCAGCAGCCAAACGCCCGGGACAACCACAGATACGCAGTATTTT; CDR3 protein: CASSQTPGTTTDTQYF
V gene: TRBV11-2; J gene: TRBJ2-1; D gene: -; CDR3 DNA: TGTGCCAGCAGCTTAGATAGGCAGGTCCACGGGCAGTTCTTC; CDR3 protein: CASSLDRQVHGQFF
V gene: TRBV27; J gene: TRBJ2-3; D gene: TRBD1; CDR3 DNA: TGTGCCAGCAGTAAAGGACAGGGGAGGATGGATACGCAGTATTTT; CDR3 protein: CASSKGQGRMDTQYF
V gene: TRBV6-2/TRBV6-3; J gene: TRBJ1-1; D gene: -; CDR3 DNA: TGTGCCAGCAGTTACACAGGGCGGGGGACTGAAGCTTTCTTT; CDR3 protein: CASSYTGRGTEAFF
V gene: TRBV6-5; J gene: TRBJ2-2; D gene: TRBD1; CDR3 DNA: TGTGCCAGCAGATCACGACAGGGGTGGGGCGGGGAGCTGTTTTTT; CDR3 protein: CASRSRQGWGGELFF
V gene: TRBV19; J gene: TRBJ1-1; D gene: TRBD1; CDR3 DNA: TGTGCCAGTAGTATACAGGGGGCTCTCGCTGAAGCTTTCTTT; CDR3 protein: CASSIQGALAEAFF
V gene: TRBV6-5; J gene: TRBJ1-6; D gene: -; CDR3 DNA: TGTGCCAGCAGCCGACAGGTCCCTAATTCACCCCTCCACTTT; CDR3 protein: CASSRQVPNSPLHF
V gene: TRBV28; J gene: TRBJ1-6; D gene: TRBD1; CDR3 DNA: TGTGCCAGCAGTTTTTTGATGCAAGGGACAGGAGGGTCACCCCTCCACTTT; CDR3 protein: CASSFLMQGTGGSPLHF
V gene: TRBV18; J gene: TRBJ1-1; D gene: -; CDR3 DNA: TGTGCCAGCTCACGAGAGAACACTGAAGCTTTCTTT; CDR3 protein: CASSRENTEAFF
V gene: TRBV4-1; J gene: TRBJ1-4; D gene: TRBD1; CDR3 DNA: TGCGCCAGCAGACAGGACAGGGGGCTATATGAAAAACTGTTTTTT; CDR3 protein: CASRQDRGLYEKLFF
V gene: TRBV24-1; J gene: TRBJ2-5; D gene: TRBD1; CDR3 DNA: TGTGCCACCGGACAGGGGGGGGCTGAAGAGACCCAGTACTTC; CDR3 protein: CATGQGGAEETQYF
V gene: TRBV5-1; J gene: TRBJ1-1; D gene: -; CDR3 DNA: TGCGCCAGCAGGATAAGCGAGGGAAACACTGAAGCTTTCTTT; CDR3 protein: CASRISEGNTEAFF
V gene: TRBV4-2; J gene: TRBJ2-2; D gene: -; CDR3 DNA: TGTGCCAGCAGCCAAGATCTGAGACTGACCACCGGGGAGCTGTTTTTT; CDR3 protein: CASSQDLRLTTGELFF
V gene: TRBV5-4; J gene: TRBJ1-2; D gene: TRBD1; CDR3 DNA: TGTGCCAGCAGCTCGGGATGGATGGGGACAGGTGGTGATGGCTACACCTTC; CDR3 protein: CASSSGWMGTGGDGYTF
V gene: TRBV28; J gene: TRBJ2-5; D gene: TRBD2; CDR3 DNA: TGTGCCAGCAGTCATTGGACTAGCGGGAGTGAGGGGGAGACCCAGTACTTC; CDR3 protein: CASSHWTSGSEGETQYF
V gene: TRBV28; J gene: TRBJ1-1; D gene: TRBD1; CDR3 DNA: TGTGCCAGCCTCCCAGGGGGACAGGGGGAAAGTACTGAAGCTTTCTTT; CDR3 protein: CASLPGGQGESTEAFF